A selection of T cell receptor beta chains follows, all from one sample in a study of CD8 T cells in Susac syndrome. MiXCR was run by TCRdb on the immunoSEQ multiplex PCR reads, yielding one entry per CDR3 protein. The sample has over 95,000 distinct CDR3 sequences; 85% to 95% are singletons. Sequencing was done on a sample of CD8+ T cells from PBMCs. These receptors came from a human donor in good health. Both conserved end residues are part of each CDR3. A D gene is named only where the DNA matches it firmly. Part of the rows lack a size; the others show once, few, many or a class for expanded clones.

>16|-|TRBJ2-6|TRBV19|-
CASSEGGGSGANVLTF
TGTGCCAGTAGCGAGGGAGGTGGCTCTGGGGCCAACGTCCTGACTTTC
>11|-|TRBJ2-5|TRBV6-2/TRBV6-3|-
CASSYLGTQYF
TGTGCCAGCAGTTACTTGGGGACCCAGTACTTC
>19|TRBD1|TRBJ1-3|TRBV14|-
CASSQEGGRGLSSGNTIYF
TGTGCCAGCAGCCAAGAAGGGGGCAGGGGTCTTTCCTCTGGAAACACCATATATTTT
>18|-|TRBJ1-1|TRBV5-1|-
CASSSLLAGNPSNTEAFF
TGCGCCAGCAGCTCGCTCCTCGCGGGTAATCCCTCGAACACTGAAGCTTTCTTT
>15|TRBD2|TRBJ2-3|TRBV7-9|-
CASKSSGTSTDTQYF
TGTGCCAGCAAGAGTAGCGGGACTAGCACAGATACGCAGTATTTT
>14|TRBD2|TRBJ2-4|TRBV20-1|-
CSARAGRGENIQYF
TGCAGTGCTAGGGCCGGGAGGGGTGAAAACATTCAGTACTTC
>16|-|TRBJ1-5|TRBV7-2|-
CASSGGDGGRNQPQHF
TGTGCCAGCAGCGGGGGGGATGGAGGGCGCAATCAGCCCCAGCATTTT
>14|-|TRBJ2-5|TRBV20-1|-
CSASGGGRGGTQYF
TGCAGTGCTTCGGGTGGGGGTCGAGGGGGGACCCAGTACTTC
>17|TRBD1|TRBJ1-2|TRBV6-1|-
CASSRPGTGGVGYGYTF
TGTGCCAGCAGCAGACCCGGGACAGGGGGCGTCGGCTATGGCTACACCTTC
>18|TRBD1|TRBJ2-6|TRBV7-8|-
CASSRTGDTFSGANVLTF
TGTGCCAGCAGCCGTACAGGGGACACTTTCTCTGGGGCCAACGTCCTGACTTTC
>13|-|TRBJ1-3|TRBV12-3/TRBV12-4|few
CASQGNSGNTIYF
TGTGCCAGCCAGGGCAACTCTGGAAACACCATATATTTT
>14|-|TRBJ2-7|TRBV7-2|-
CASSLAVNSHEQYF
TGTGCCAGCAGCTTAGCCGTTAATTCCCACGAGCAGTACTTC
>12|-|TRBJ1-1|TRBV7-9|-
CASSLSGSEAFF
TGTGCCAGCAGCTTGTCGGGCAGCGAAGCTTTCTTT
>15|TRBD1|TRBJ1-2|TRBV5-1|-
CASSLSGQGNGGYTF
TGCGCCAGCAGCTTGTCGGGACAGGGGAATGGAGGCTACACCTTC
>18|-|TRBJ2-6|TRBV5-4|-
CASSPGTMVRAGANVLTF
TGTGCCAGCAGCCCAGGGACAATGGTACGTGCTGGGGCCAACGTCCTGACTTTC
>16|TRBD1|TRBJ1-5|TRBV6-5|-
CASSSTTGTGNQPQHF
TGTGCCAGCAGTTCGACGACCGGGACAGGAAATCAGCCCCAGCATTTT
>16|-|TRBJ2-4|TRBV6-5|-
CASSYRRAAAKNIQYF
TGTGCCAGCAGTTACAGGCGGGCAGCAGCCAAAAACATTCAGTACTTC